This TCR beta chain was retrieved from a study of blood T cell repertoires in COVID-19. Study information: Italy, Spain and the United States were the sources of the convalescent and acute COVID-19 samples. PBMCs, B-cell-depleted T cells, or T cells were the source of the cDNA or gDNA that made up the material.

Seattle's enrolled individuals joined amid active infection and were then monitored longitudinally. Per the original data handling: Reference gene primer amplification yielded estimated nucleated cell counts. Profiling relied on immunoSEQ multiplex PCR, and the TCRdb table lists in-frame clones only, not all of them. V and J calls and clone size are copied from that table; D and trimming were computed from the DNA. The sample lists fewer than 250,000 clones, about 87% occurring once. Trimming shortened V by 6 bases and J by 7 bases, and 10 bases separated the two germline ends. The CDR3 has 13 residues. Looked up from germline, CDR1 is KGHSH and CDR2 is LQKENI.

The sample consisted of peripheral blood. The chain is built from TRBV18 and TRBJ1-6; D is unresolved. The receptor was isolated from a young man with COVID-19, enrolled during active disease. CDR3 protein: CASSPKENSPLHF. For the CDR3, the DNA is TGTGCCAGCTCGCCAAAGGAGAATTCACCCCTCCACTTT.